Shown below are 14 T cell receptor beta chains from a single sample sequenced in a study of regulatory T cells in long-lasting Graves disease (dated by TCRdb to 2020 to 2022). The library was built by means of multiplex PCR. The instrument was an Illumina HiSeq 4000. CDR3 regions were amplified by Arm-PCR with iRepertoire HTBI primers to construct TCR beta libraries. Starting from the raw public reads, TCRdb applied fastp trimming at Q25, assembled clones with MiXCR and retained in-frame beta chains. CDR3 protein sequences are deduplicated, and each keeps its most common genes and DNA. In this sample the table shows more than 300,000 distinct CDR3 sequences, 12% of which occur a single time. The ten largest clones take up 18% of the sample. According to the study, the label for this sample's time point signals: newly diagnosed GD, antithyroid drugs for less than 3 months. For both TCR sequencing and RNA sequencing, RNA was extracted from PBMCs in TRIzol.

The same data also contributed to another study, on T cells in Graves' hyperthyroidism and ophthalmopathy.

The starting material was peripheral blood mononuclear cells (PBMCs), obtained at new diagnosis, from a patient treated with antithyroid drugs. All receptors derive from a woman aged 18-29 years with Graves disease. Donor details come from another sample of the same person, matched by shared clones.

This clonotype was picked up many times. The rearrangement links TRBV11-1 to TRBJ2-1; 8 bases map to TRBD2. The germline V gene has CDR1 SGHAT and CDR2 FQDESV (reference sequence). The CDR3 has 17 amino acids. Germline trimming cut 1 base from V and 6 bases from J; bases unmatched to any gene: 11. CDR3 in amino acids: CASSLDGRATGGNEQFF. CDR3 nucleotides: TGTGCCAGCAGCTTAGACGGGAGGGCGACAGGTGGCAATGAGCAGTTCTTC. Filled out from reference TRBV11-1 and TRBJ2-1, the complete variable domain reads EAEVAQSPRYKITEKSQAVAFWCDPISGHATLYWYRQILGQGPELLVQFQDESVVDDSQLPKDRFSAERLKGVDSTLKIQPAELGDSAMYLCASSLDGRATGGNEQFFGPGTRLTVL.

This clonotype was observed a handful of times. The V call is TRBV6-9, the J call TRBJ2-2; no clear D. Trimming cost V 3 bases and J 1 base, with 9 bases left between them. Germline V gene lookup returns CDR1 MNHGY and CDR2 SVAAGI. The CDR3 is 15 amino acids. Written as DNA, the CDR3 is TGTGCCAGCAGTTACGAGGTTGGGAACACCGGGGAGCTGTTTTTT. Translating gives CASSYEVGNTGELFF.

This clonotype was recorded at least ten times. The chain carries TRBV27 and TRBJ2-3; 8 nucleotides agree with TRBD2. The junction had 3 bases not matched to a gene; V was cut back by 1 base and J by 0 bases. CDR3 length equals 16 residues. Germline CDR1 is MNHEY and CDR2 is SMNVEV (reference sequence). The DNA for the CDR3 is TGTGCCAGCAGTTTATTAGCTAGCGGGAGCACAGATACGCAGTATTTT. Translated, it gives CASSLLASGSTDTQYF.

Comments on this clonotype: A much larger clonotype is one base distant, so this may be a read error. This CDR3 is missing its conserved last phenylalanine or tryptophan, likely due to a read error. This chain's CDR3 is CASSYSDTYSKNTEAFS. CDR3 nucleotide sequence: TGTGCCAGCAGTTACTCGGACACCTACTCGAAGAACACTGAAGCTTTCTCT. V gene TRBV6-6 combines with J gene TRBJ1-1, with D perhaps TRBD1 (5 bases). Trimming cost V 0 bases and J 1 base, with 15 bases left between them. The length of the CDR3 is 17 residues. Germline lookup yields CDR1 MNHNY and CDR2 SVGAGI (reference sequence).

The CDR3 loop is CASSPGPPAGYTF. The CDR3 bases are TGTGCCAGCAGTCCGGGACCTCCGGCTGGCTACACCTTC. The gene calls are TRBV27 and TRBJ1-2; tentatively, D is TRBD1 (5 bases). Deletions cut 5 bases from V and 7 bases from J, with 14 bases between. Germline lookup yields CDR1 MNHEY and CDR2 SMNVEV (reference sequence). The CDR3 loop spans 13 amino acids.

This clonotype was detected ten times or more. The CDR3 bases are TGCGCCAGCAGCAAGTCCTTATCTTCGGGCGCATTGAGAGATACGCAGTATTTT. Its translation: CASSKSLSSGALRDTQYF. V gene TRBV5-1 combines with J gene TRBJ2-3; D gene uncertain. This CDR3 comprises 18 residues. Germline V gene data show CDR1 as SGHRS and CDR2 as YFSETQ. Trimming pared 4 bases from V and 5 bases from J, leaving 26 bases between.

At least ten counts were recorded for this clonotype. The chain links TRBV7-6 to TRBJ2-3; D unclear. The CDR3 extends over 12 amino acids. Trimming removed 4 bases at V and 8 bases at J, with 10 bases between. The germline V gene encodes CDR1 SGHVS and CDR2 FNYEAQ. The CDR3 loop reads CASSSHLGTQYF. The CDR3 DNA sequence: TGTGCCAGCAGCTCCCATTTGGGTACGCAGTATTTT. Full variable domain (rest looked up from reference TRBV7-6 and TRBJ2-3): GAGVSQSPRYKVTKRGQDVALRCDPISGHVSLYWYRQALGQGPEFLTYFNYEAQQDKSGLPNDRFSAERPEGSISTLTIQRTEQRDSAMYRCASSSHLGTQYFGPGTRLTVL.

This clonotype was recorded at least ten times. The chain is built from TRBV6-5 and TRBJ1-1, with no clear D. Germline CDR1 reads MNHEY; CDR2 reads SVGAGI. Trimming removed 5 bases from V and 11 bases from J, with 12 bases in between. The CDR3 runs 11 residues. The CDR3 region is CASSTSKGAFF. The CDR3 DNA sequence: TGTGCCAGCAGTACCTCGAAAGGGGCTTTCTTT.

Concerning this clonotype itself: A junction boundary mismatches the germline segment, possibly from a read error. The chain is built from TRBV24-1 and TRBJ2-1; TRBD1 agrees at 8 bases. The CDR3 is 16 amino acids. The V gene's germline CDR1 is KGHDR and CDR2 SFDVKD. The CDR3 region has the DNA TGTACCACCAGTGACTACAGGACAGGGAGGAACAATGAGCAGTTCTTC. It is translated as CTTSDYRTGRNNEQFF.

As for this clonotype: Just one base apart from a much larger clone, this may be a read error. The genes are TRBV20-1 and TRBJ1-4; D is uncertain. This CDR3 region has 13 residues. V gave up 3 bases and J gave up 8 bases, with 13 bases separating them. Germline V gene lookup returns CDR1 DFQATT and CDR2 SNEGSKA (reference sequence). The CDR3 is CSASCSIVEKLFF. In DNA, the CDR3 is TGCAGTGCTAGCTGCAGCATCGTAGAAAAACTGTTTTTT.

This clonotype was detected many times. The chain carries TRBV28 and TRBJ1-5, with D possibly being TRBD1 (6 bases). The CDR3 has 13 amino acids. The ends were cut back, 6 bases at V and 2 bases at J, with 8 bases in the middle. The germline V gene encodes CDR1 MDHEN and CDR2 SYDVKM. The CDR3 region is CASRAGGNQPQHF. DNA for the CDR3: TGTGCCAGCAGGGCAGGGGGCAATCAGCCCCAGCATTTT.

This clonotype was seen ten or more times. The chain joins TRBV20-1 to TRBJ2-1; tentatively, D is TRBD2 (5 bases). The CDR3 totals 15 residues. V gave up 5 bases and J gave up 6 bases, with 20 bases separating them. Germline V gene sequence: CDR1 DFQATT, CDR2 SNEGSKA (reference sequence). In DNA form, the CDR3 reads TGCAGTGCTGAGGAGGACGGTGGTGGGTCCAATGAGCAGTTCTTC. Its translation is CSAEEDGGGSNEQFF.

This clonotype occurred many times. The chain employs TRBV11-3 and TRBJ1-1, with D unresolved. The CDR3 is made up of 14 amino acids. Germline V gene lookup returns CDR1 SGHNT and CDR2 YENEEA. V lost 2 bases and J 4 bases, leaving 11 bases between the germline ends. The CDR3 is CASSLQGGSTEAFF. CDR3 DNA sequence: TGTGCCAGCAGCTTACAAGGAGGGAGCACTGAAGCTTTCTTT. Full variable domain (outside the CDR3, taken from reference TRBV11-3 and TRBJ1-1): EAGVVQSPRYKIIEKKQPVAFWCNPISGHNTLYWYLQNLGQGPELLIRYENEEAVDDSQLPKDRFSAERLKGVDSTLKIQPAELGDSAVYLCASSLQGGSTEAFFGQGTRLTVV.

At least ten counts were recorded for this clonotype. The chain links TRBV30 to TRBJ2-7; maybe TRBD1 (5 bases). The CDR3 loop spans 13 amino acids. Germline CDR1 GTSNPN, CDR2 SVGIG (reference sequence). Trimming pared 1 base from V and 5 bases from J, leaving 12 bases between. The CDR3 DNA sequence: TGTGCCTGGAGTGCCTACGTAGGGGACGAGCAGTACGTC. It yields the protein CAWSAYVGDEQYV.